This entry lists 23 T cell receptor beta chains sequenced from one sample in a study of spatial heterogeneity in lung cancer (dated by TCRdb to the late 2010s). Libraries were constructed by 5' RACE. Sequencing was carried out with a NextSeq 500. TCRdb reran the public reads through fastp at Q25 and MiXCR, keeping productive beta chains. Every CDR3 protein is listed once, alongside the most common genes and DNA of its rows. The sample has about 4,900 distinct CDR3 sequences on record, about an eighth of them singletons. Around a tenth of the sample lies in the top ten. For these receptors, no antigen is known. The paper as a whole reports these results and caveats: The tumor nonsynonymous mutation count correlated with the number of expanded intratumoral alpha and beta TCRs.

The label giving this sample's time point can be read as: sample taken at primary tumor resection. The specimen comprised lung tumor tissue, sampled at surgery. Source of these receptors: a female donor with early-stage non-small cell lung cancer.

In its sample, this clonotype ranks as medium-sized (0.01 to 0.1%). Here the CDR3 reads CASSYSNRVTGVYEQYF. CDR3 DNA sequence: TGTGCCAGCAGTTACTCGAACCGGGTGACAGGGGTTTACGAGCAGTACTTC. This chain connects TRBV6-6 to TRBJ2-7; 8 bases map to TRBD1. Per the germline V gene, CDR1 is MNHNY and CDR2 is SVGAGI (reference sequence). CDR3 length: 17 amino acids. V shed 0 bases, J shed 4 bases, and the junction held 11 bases outside the gene matches.

This clonotype was found many times. The rearrangement uses TRBV15 and TRBJ2-1, with 9 bases that match TRBD1. With 5 bases clipped from V and 6 bases from J, the junction kept 5 bases outside the gene matches. CDR1 LNHNV and CDR2 YYDKDF come from the germline V gene (reference sequence). The CDR3 is 14 amino acids. The CDR3 region is CATSARTGVNEQFF. CDR3 sequence (DNA): TGTGCCACCAGCGCTAGGACAGGGGTCAATGAGCAGTTCTTC.

This clonotype ranks as medium-sized. This chain's CDR3 is CASSLDQGAKSNQPQHF. CDR3 nucleotide sequence: TGTGCCAGCAGTTTAGACCAGGGGGCGAAGAGCAATCAGCCCCAGCATTTT. The genes are TRBV28 and TRBJ1-5, with 8 positions matching TRBD1. The length of the CDR3 is 17 residues. With V trimmed by 2 bases and J by 1 base, 7 bases remained unmatched. CDR1 and CDR2 from the germline V gene are MDHEN and SYDVKM. Drawing the rest from reference TRBV28 and TRBJ1-5, the complete variable domain is DVKVTQSSRYLVKRTGEKVFLECVQDMDHENMFWYRQDPGLGLRLIYFSYDVKMKEKGDIPEGYSVSREKKERFSLILESASTNQTSMYLCASSLDQGAKSNQPQHFGDGTRLSIL.

This clonotype was seen more than once but under ten times. The genes are TRBV7-9 and TRBJ2-5; weak D call: TRBD2 (6 bases). There are 17 residues in the CDR3. Germline CDR1 is SEHNR and CDR2 is FQNEAQ (reference sequence). V was cut by 2 bases and J by 4 bases, with 20 bases left in between. CDR3 loop: CASSLQRSGQGGETQYF. CDR3 bases: TGTGCCAGCAGCTTACAACGTAGTGGCCAGGGAGGAGAGACCCAGTACTTC.

In its sample, this clonotype is medium-sized. V and J are TRBV4-2 and TRBJ2-2; TRBD2 is a possible D gene (6 bases). Germline-derived CDR1 and CDR2 are LGHNA and YNFKEQ. Trimming cost V 0 bases and J 6 bases, with 26 bases left between them. There are 20 residues in the CDR3. CDR3 in amino acids: CASSQDVVGGRTILAGELFF. In nucleotides, the CDR3 is TGTGCCAGCAGCCAAGATGTGGTGGGGGGTCGAACCATCTTGGCCGGGGAGCTGTTTTTT.

This clonotype was observed many times. The chain has TRBV7-2 and TRBJ1-5; no firm D call. Germline CDR1 reads SGHTA; CDR2 reads FQGNSA. The CDR3 covers 13 residues. Trimming shortened V by 0 bases and J by 6 bases, and 6 bases separated the two germline ends. The CDR3 protein is CASSLAPVQPQHF. The CDR3 nucleotides read TGTGCCAGCAGCTTAGCCCCGGTTCAGCCCCAGCATTTT.

This clonotype is categorized as large (0.1 to 1%). The chain is built from TRBV7-2 and TRBJ1-1; D not certain. This CDR3 has 14 residues. V shed 2 bases and J shed 3 bases, with 10 bases lying between them. Germline CDR1 reads SGHTA; CDR2 reads FQGNSA. As DNA, the CDR3 is TGTGCCAGCAGCTTAAGTTCGTGGGACACTGAAGCTTTCTTT. It specifies CASSLSSWDTEAFF.

The chain combines TRBV5-1 with TRBJ2-2, with TRBD2 as a possible D gene (6 bases). This CDR3 has 16 residues. Germline V lookup: CDR1 SGHRS, CDR2 YFSETQ. Trimming pared 3 bases from V and 5 bases from J, leaving 17 bases between. DNA of the CDR3: TGCGCCAGCAGCTCGGCCGCTAGCGCGGGAACCGGGGAGCTGTTTTTT. It specifies CASSSAASAGTGELFF.

In its sample, this clonotype was seen a few times. The chain recombines TRBV28 with TRBJ1-2, with 9 bases aligning to TRBD1. V shed 6 bases and J 7 bases; nucleotides not matched to a gene: 12. CDR1 and CDR2 (germline): MDHEN, SYDVKM. The CDR3 extends over 15 amino acids. DNA of the CDR3: TGTGCCAGCAGGATGGGACAGGGCTATGGTCGTGGCTACACCTTC. This gives the protein CASRMGQGYGRGYTF.

This clonotype is judged medium-sized. The chain has TRBV14 and TRBJ2-5, with 9 positions matching TRBD1. Germline V lookup: CDR1 SGHDN, CDR2 FVKESK. Unmatched junction bases numbered 8, after V lost 1 base and J lost 5 bases. The CDR3 length is 16 residues. In DNA, the CDR3 is TGTGCCAGCAGCCAAGCCCGGGACAGGGTTGCGGAGACCCAGTACTTC. This codes for CASSQARDRVAETQYF.

This clonotype came up many times. The chain carries TRBV5-5 and TRBJ2-5; D uncertain. The CDR3 covers 14 residues. Trimming took 7 bases from V and 2 from J, leaving 15 bases between them. Germline assignment: CDR1 SGHKS and CDR2 YYEKEE (reference sequence). The CDR3 DNA reads TGTGCCAGCGGTCTGGGTGTATGGCAAGAGACCCAGTACTTC. Translation: CASGLGVWQETQYF. The full variable domain, rest sourced from reference TRBV5-5 and TRBJ2-5, is DAGVTQSPTHLIKTRGQQVTLRCSPISGHKSVSWYQQVLGQGPQFIFQYYEKEERGRGNFPDRFSARQFPNYSSELNVNALLLGDSALYLCASGLGVWQETQYFGPGTRLLVL.

The chain couples TRBV12-3 or TRBV12-4 to TRBJ2-2; tentative D call: TRBD1 (6 bases). The CDR3 consists of 14 residues. Trimming removed 5 bases from V and 1 base from J, with 8 bases in between. CDR3 bases: TGTGCCAGCAGTATGACAGGGAACACCGGGGAGCTGTTTTTT. It is translated as CASSMTGNTGELFF.

This clonotype has a count of ten or more. The J gene is TRBJ2-3, the V gene TRBV20-1, with D perhaps matching TRBD2 (5 bases). The CDR3 runs 15 residues. The V end was cut by 4 bases, the J end by 4 bases, with 18 bases between. Germline V lookup: CDR1 DFQATT, CDR2 SNEGSKA (reference sequence). The CDR3 DNA follows: TGCAGTGCTAAAAATTTGAGGGATAGTCCAGATACGCAGTATTTT. It specifies CSAKNLRDSPDTQYF.

The rearrangement links TRBV10-2 to TRBJ2-5; D gene unclear. The V gene lost 1 base and the J gene lost 3 bases, with 6 bases spanning the gap. The CDR3 spans 13 residues. CDR1 and CDR2 from the germline V gene are WSHSY and SAAADI. The CDR3 DNA reads as TGCGCCAGCAGTGAGTGGGCAGAAGAGACCCAGTACTTC. Translating gives CASSEWAEETQYF.

This clonotype is classed as medium-sized (0.01 to 0.1%). CDR3 bases: TGTGCCAGCAGTTTCAGACCCCCGGCCGGGGAGCTGTTTTTT. Translation: CASSFRPPAGELFF. This chain connects TRBV27 to TRBJ2-2; D not resolved. The CDR3 extends over 14 amino acids. V was cut by 3 bases and J by 6 bases, with 11 bases left in between. CDR1 is MNHEY, CDR2 SMNVEV, per germline (reference sequence).

In this sample, this clonotype is medium-sized. The chain is built from TRBV15 and TRBJ2-3; 7 bases are shared with TRBD2. The CDR3 covers 15 residues. Germline V gene data show CDR1 as LNHNV and CDR2 as YYDKDF (reference sequence). Germline trimming cut 4 bases from V and 5 bases from J; bases unmatched to any gene: 9. The CDR3 bases are TGTGCCACCAGCATGGGGGGGGGGAATCTAGATACGCAGTATTTT. This sequence encodes CATSMGGGNLDTQYF.

This chain connects TRBV2 to TRBJ2-7; D gene unclear. Trimming stripped 2 bases from V and 3 bases from J, with 11 bases between. The CDR3 sequence is 14 residues long. Germline lookup yields CDR1 SNHLY and CDR2 FYNNEI. The CDR3 DNA follows: TGTGCCAGCAGTGAAAACCCCAGCTTCTACGAGCAGTACTTC. Translating gives CASSENPSFYEQYF.

Within the sample, this clonotype is medium-sized. The chain recombines TRBV6-1 with TRBJ1-6; TRBD1 matches 8 bases. Germline V CDR1 and CDR2: MNHNS, SASEGT. Unmatched junction bases numbered 12, after V lost 6 bases and J lost 5 bases. The CDR3 runs to 17 residues. The CDR3 loop reads CASRRSWTGSDNSPLHF. The CDR3 nucleotides read TGTGCCAGCAGGAGGTCTTGGACAGGGTCCGATAATTCACCCCTCCACTTT.

The chain employs TRBV5-1 and TRBJ2-2; D remains unclear. The CDR3 sequence is 13 residues long. Trimming removed 1 base from V and 4 bases from J, with 5 bases in between. In germline, CDR1 is SGHRS, CDR2 YFSETQ. CDR3 sequence (DNA): TGCGCCAGCAGCTTGATAAGCACCGGGGAGCTGTTTTTT. Translating gives CASSLISTGELFF.

This clonotype showed up just a few times. The rearrangement uses TRBV10-3 and TRBJ1-1, with D perhaps TRBD1 (5 bases). The CDR3 is 14 amino acids. CDR1 is ENHRY and CDR2 is SYGVKD in the germline V gene. V was shortened by 8 bases and J by 0 bases, with 13 bases between the two germline ends. Here the CDR3 reads CAIGPRGVNTEAFF. The DNA of the CDR3 is TGTGCCATCGGCCCGAGAGGGGTGAACACTGAAGCTTTCTTT.

This chain joins TRBV27 and TRBJ2-2; D unresolved. Trimming shortened V by 0 bases and J by 4 bases, and 6 bases separated the two germline ends. This CDR3 comprises 14 residues. Germline CDR1 reads MNHEY; CDR2 reads SMNVEV (reference sequence). CDR3 DNA: TGTGCCAGCAGTTTATCTCCTGCCACCGGGGAGCTGTTTTTT. It encodes CASSLSPATGELFF.

This clonotype was seen repeatedly, ten times or more. The V and J genes are TRBV14 and TRBJ2-4; D might be TRBD2 (5 bases). The CDR3 is 17 amino acids. Per the germline V gene, CDR1 is SGHDN and CDR2 is FVKESK. V dropped 0 bases and J dropped 2 bases, with 14 bases sitting between them. CDR3 sequence (DNA): TGTGCCAGCAGCCAAGATCGGGTCGGGGTACCCAAAAACATTCAGTACTTC. Its translation: CASSQDRVGVPKNIQYF.

By share, this clonotype counts as medium-sized. The genes are TRBV12-5 and TRBJ2-1; D not certain. From germline, CDR1 is LGHNT and CDR2 FRNRAP. The V gene lost 5 bases and the J gene lost 5 bases, with 10 bases spanning the gap. The CDR3 sequence is 13 residues long. CDR3 amino acids: CASGDLSNNEQFF. The CDR3 nucleotides are TGTGCTAGTGGTGACCTCAGCAACAATGAGCAGTTCTTC.